Below are 23 T cell receptor beta chains sequenced from a single sample in a study of T cells in localized non-small cell lung cancer. Clones were read by immunoSEQ multiplex PCR, and TCRdb kept only the in-frame ones, dropping some. The sample yields 25,000 to 35,000 clones, around 90% seen once. The material was PBMCs, obtained before any cancer treatment. These receptors came from a man aged 40 to 70 with stage II lung adenocarcinoma.

The chain joins TRBV6-5 to TRBJ2-7; weak D call: TRBD1 (6 bases). CDR3 length: 14 amino acids. Germline CDR1 and CDR2: MNHEY and SVGAGI. V lost 6 bases, J lost 0 bases, and 12 bases lay in between. CDR3 coding DNA: TGTGCCAGCAGACAGGGCTTTAGCTCCTACGAGCAGTACTTC. Its protein product is CASRQGFSSYEQYF.

The rearrangement uses TRBV6-6 and TRBJ1-3; 7 bases line up with TRBD1. The trim removed 7 bases at V and 0 bases at J, leaving 9 bases unmatched. In germline, CDR1 is MNHNY, CDR2 SVGAGI (reference sequence). This CDR3 contains 16 residues. CDR3 DNA: TGTGCCAGCACCGACAGGGCAGTTGCCTCTGGAAACACCATATATTTT. Its protein is CASTDRAVASGNTIYF.

The chain links TRBV27 to TRBJ2-1, with 8 positions matching TRBD2. Germline CDR1 is MNHEY and CDR2 is SMNVEV (reference sequence). This CDR3 region has 17 residues. Germline trimming cut 8 bases from V and 4 bases from J; bases unmatched to any gene: 16. CDR3 sequence: CASLPWAGGSLYNEQFF. The CDR3 nucleotides are TGTGCCAGCCTCCCGTGGGCGGGGGGTTCACTTTACAATGAGCAGTTCTTC.

The V gene is TRBV6-5, the J gene TRBJ2-7; TRBD2 agrees at 7 bases. Germline V gives CDR1 MNHEY, CDR2 SVGAGI. This CDR3 has 15 residues. The junction had 8 bases not matched to a gene; V was cut back by 4 bases and J by 2 bases. CDR3: CASSLAGGTAYEQYF. CDR3 DNA: TGTGCCAGCAGTTTAGCGGGCGGCACAGCCTACGAGCAGTACTTC.

Points on this clone: Other DNA sequences in this specimen translate into the identical CDR3. The V gene is TRBV7-2, the J gene TRBJ2-2, with D unclear. Germline V gene sequence: CDR1 SGHTA, CDR2 FQGNSA. The CDR3 runs to 13 residues. Deletions cut 0 bases from V and 6 bases from J, with 5 bases between. CDR3: CASSLAFSGELFF. As DNA, the CDR3 is TGTGCCAGCAGCTTAGCTTTCTCCGGGGAGCTGTTTTTT.

This clone was found a few times. The CDR3: CASSLAGGSYEQYF. The CDR3, as DNA: TGTGCCAGCAGTTTGGCGGGAGGGTCCTACGAGCAGTACTTC. This rearrangement joins TRBV28 to TRBJ2-7; 9 bases are a match to TRBD2. Per the germline V gene, CDR1 is MDHEN and CDR2 is SYDVKM. Losses at the gene ends were 3 bases for V and 1 base for J; bases not matched to a gene: 1. The CDR3 totals 14 residues.

The chain uses TRBV7-9 and TRBJ1-1; a weak D match, TRBD1 (6 bases). Germline V lookup: CDR1 SEHNR, CDR2 FQNEAQ (reference sequence). The CDR3 runs 18 residues. V shed 1 base and J shed 2 bases, with 20 bases lying between them. The CDR3 here is CASSLGPTGRSVNTEAFF. The CDR3 DNA sequence: TGTGCCAGCAGCTTAGGGCCGACAGGTCGGTCGGTCAACACTGAAGCTTTCTTT.

The table lists this clone with a few counts. The chain carries TRBV5-1 and TRBJ2-7; TRBD1 might be the D (6 bases). The CDR3 is 13 residues long. Trimming cost V 5 bases and J 7 bases, with 16 bases left between them. Per the germline V gene, CDR1 is SGHRS and CDR2 is YFSETQ. The CDR3 sequence is CASREQGAREQYF. In DNA, the CDR3 is TGCGCCAGCAGAGAACAGGGTGCGCGGGAGCAGTACTTC. Together with reference TRBV5-1 and TRBJ2-7, the CDR3 gives the full variable domain: KAGVTQTPRYLIKTRGQQVTLSCSPISGHRSVSWYQQTPGQGLQFLFEYFSETQRNKGNFPGRFSGRQFSNSRSEMNVSTLELGDSALYLCASREQGAREQYFGPGTRLTVT.

The chain has TRBV9 and TRBJ2-3; D gene ambiguous. The V end was cut by 0 bases, the J end by 10 bases, with 9 bases between. Germline CDR1 reads SGDLS; CDR2 reads YYNGEE. The CDR3 extends over 12 amino acids. As DNA, the CDR3 is TGTGCCAGCAGCGTAGTTGGAGAGGCGCAGTATTTT. Protein product: CASSVVGEAQYF.

J is TRBJ1-1 and V is TRBV11-3; D uncertain. Germline V gene sequence: CDR1 SGHNT, CDR2 YENEEA. V was cut by 0 bases and J by 4 bases, with 3 bases left in between. This CDR3 contains 12 residues. Here the CDR3 reads CASSLDLTEAFF. The CDR3 nucleotides read TGTGCCAGCAGCTTAGACCTCACTGAAGCTTTCTTT.

The chain recombines TRBV6-1 with TRBJ2-5; 7 positions agree with TRBD1. The CDR3 runs 13 residues. Germline trimming cut 10 bases from V and 3 bases from J; bases unmatched to any gene: 8. CDR1 MNHNS and CDR2 SASEGT come from the germline V gene. Here the CDR3 reads CATVIGQEETQYF. The CDR3, as DNA: TGTGCCACCGTGATCGGACAGGAAGAGACCCAGTACTTC.

The chain couples TRBV5-1 to TRBJ2-7, with 7 bases lining up with TRBD1. The CDR3 runs to 16 residues. Germline V gives CDR1 SGHRS, CDR2 YFSETQ. V gave up 4 bases and J gave up 6 bases; unmatched junction bases: 16. Here the CDR3 reads CASSLYLRTGPVEQYF. For the CDR3, the DNA is TGCGCCAGCAGCCTATACCTGCGGACAGGACCCGTCGAGCAGTACTTC.

This clone has just one count. The V gene is TRBV7-9, the J gene TRBJ2-7, with 7 bases fitting TRBD1. The J segment lost 1 base and the V segment lost 2 bases, leaving 11 bases of the junction unmatched. CDR3 length equals 17 residues. Germline V lookup: CDR1 SEHNR, CDR2 FQNEAQ (reference sequence). CDR3 residues: CASSLQGVLHYSYEQYF. The CDR3 coding sequence is TGTGCCAGCAGCTTACAGGGGGTGCTACACTATTCCTACGAGCAGTACTTC. The full variable domain, completed using reference TRBV7-9 and TRBJ2-7, is DTGVSQNPRHKITKRGQNVTFRCDPISEHNRLYWYRQTLGQGPEFLTYFQNEAQLEKSRLLSDRFSAERPKGSFSTLEIQRTEQGDSAMYLCASSLQGVLHYSYEQYFGPGTRLTVT.

The chain uses TRBV19 and TRBJ2-1; 8 nucleotides match TRBD2. CDR1 and CDR2 from the germline V gene are LNHDA and SQIVND (reference sequence). The CDR3 is 14 residues long. With 4 bases clipped from V and 6 bases from J, the junction kept 5 bases outside the gene matches. CDR3 amino acids: CASSKAGERNEQFF. The DNA of the CDR3 is TGTGCCAGTAGTAAAGCGGGAGAACGCAATGAGCAGTTCTTC. The full variable domain, completed using reference TRBV19 and TRBJ2-1, is DGGITQSPKYLFRKEGQNVTLSCEQNLNHDAMYWYRQDPGQGLRLIYYSQIVNDFQKGDIAEGYSVSREKKESFPLTVTSAQKNPTAFYLCASSKAGERNEQFFGPGTRLTVL.

This clone was seen just once. V gene TRBV27 combines with J gene TRBJ1-2, with TRBD1 identical over 9 bases. The J segment lost 7 bases and the V segment lost 4 bases, leaving 10 bases of the junction unmatched. The germline gives CDR1 MNHEY, CDR2 SMNVEV (reference sequence). The CDR3 has 15 amino acids. This chain's CDR3 is CASSSRGTGTSGYTF. CDR3 sequence (DNA): TGTGCCAGCAGTTCGCGAGGGACAGGGACCTCTGGCTACACCTTC.

The V call is TRBV9, the J call TRBJ2-1, with 10 bases that match TRBD2. Germline V gene data show CDR1 as SGDLS and CDR2 as YYNGEE. The CDR3 totals 16 residues. V was pared by 5 bases and J by 5 bases, with 10 bases of the junction left unmatched. CDR3 bases: TGTGCCAGCAGTTCAGAGCGGGAGGGCCGAAACAATGAGCAGTTCTTC. Its protein product is CASSSEREGRNNEQFF. Full variable domain (rest looked up from reference TRBV9 and TRBJ2-1): DSGVTQTPKHLITATGQRVTLRCSPRSGDLSVYWYQQSLDQGLQFLIQYYNGEERAKGNILERFSAQQFPDLHSELNLSSLELGDSALYFCASSSEREGRNNEQFFGPGTRLTVL.

CDR3 sequence (DNA): TGTGCCTGGAGTGGTATGAGCGGGGCGAACACCGGGGAGCTGTTTTTT. This encodes CAWSGMSGANTGELFF. The chain employs TRBV30 and TRBJ2-2, with 7 bases identical to TRBD2. This CDR3 comprises 16 residues. Germline CDR1 and CDR2: GTSNPN and SVGIG (reference sequence). V was pared by 1 base and J by 0 bases, with 5 bases of the junction left unmatched.

Comment on this clone: An end of the junction does not agree with germline; a read error may underlie this. The rearrangement links TRBV19 to TRBJ2-5; D is uncertain. This CDR3 has 14 residues. The germline gives CDR1 LNHDA, CDR2 SQIVND (reference sequence). CDR3 loop: CVSSFRGQSETQYF. CDR3 bases: TGTGTCAGTAGCTTCCGTGGGCAGTCGGAGACCCAGTACTTC.

The chain is built from TRBV20-1 and TRBJ2-1, with D perhaps TRBD1 or TRBD2 (6 bases each). The CDR3 contains 11 residues. The germline V gene encodes CDR1 DFQATT and CDR2 SNEGSKA (reference sequence). V was pared by 3 bases and J by 10 bases, with 10 bases between. The CDR3 region is CSASRGGEQFF. CDR3 in DNA: TGCAGTGCTAGTCGAGGGGGGGAGCAGTTCTTC.

The V gene is TRBV19, the J gene TRBJ1-5; 11 positions match TRBD1. In germline, CDR1 is LNHDA, CDR2 SQIVND (reference sequence). V trimming: 5 bases; J trimming: 5 bases; junction bases outside the gene matches: 14. This CDR3 contains 18 residues. CDR3 coding DNA: TGTGCCAGTAGTCCCCCCGGACAGGGGGCGCGGGGATATCAGCCCCAGCATTTT. Its translation: CASSPPGQGARGYQPQHF.

This clone was observed a single time. The gene calls are TRBV7-2 and TRBJ1-1, with no clear D. V was shortened by 6 bases and J by 2 bases, with 13 bases between the two germline ends. The germline gives CDR1 SGHTA, CDR2 FQGNSA. This CDR3 comprises 14 residues. CDR3 residues: CASSVGGFNTEAFF. CDR3 bases: TGTGCCAGCAGTGTGGGAGGGTTTAACACTGAAGCTTTCTTT. The full variable domain, with the rest looked up from reference TRBV7-2 and TRBJ1-1, is GAGVSQSPSNKVTEKGKDVELRCDPISGHTALYWYRQSLGQGLEFLIYFQGNSAPDKSGLPSDRFSAERTGGSVSTLTIQRTQQEDSAVYLCASSVGGFNTEAFFGQGTRLTVV.

This clone was seen just once. This chain connects TRBV10-3 to TRBJ1-3; D unresolved. The CDR3 runs to 15 residues. The V gene lost 5 bases and the J gene lost 1 base, with 12 bases spanning the gap. Germline V CDR1 and CDR2: ENHRY, SYGVKD. The CDR3 reads CAISPGSRSGNTIYF. The CDR3 bases are TGTGCCATCAGTCCGGGAAGTCGATCTGGAAACACCATATATTTT.

This chain joins TRBV4-2 and TRBJ1-1; 7 nucleotides align to TRBD1. V shed 0 bases and J 2 bases; nucleotides not matched to a gene: 6. The CDR3 is 16 residues long. Germline V gene data show CDR1 as LGHNA and CDR2 as YNFKEQ. The CDR3 here is CASSQERTGGNTEAFF. The CDR3 bases are TGTGCCAGCAGCCAAGAGAGGACAGGCGGTAACACTGAAGCTTTCTTT.